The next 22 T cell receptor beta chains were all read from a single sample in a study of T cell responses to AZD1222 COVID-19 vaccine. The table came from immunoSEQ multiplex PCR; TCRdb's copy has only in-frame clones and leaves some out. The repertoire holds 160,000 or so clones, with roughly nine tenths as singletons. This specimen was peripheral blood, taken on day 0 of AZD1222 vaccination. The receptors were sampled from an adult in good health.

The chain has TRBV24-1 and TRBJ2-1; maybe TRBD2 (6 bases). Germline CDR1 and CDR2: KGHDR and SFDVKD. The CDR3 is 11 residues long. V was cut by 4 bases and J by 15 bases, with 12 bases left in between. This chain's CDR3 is CATSDGGRGFF. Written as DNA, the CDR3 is TGTGCCACCAGTGACGGGGGTCGGGGGTTCTTC.

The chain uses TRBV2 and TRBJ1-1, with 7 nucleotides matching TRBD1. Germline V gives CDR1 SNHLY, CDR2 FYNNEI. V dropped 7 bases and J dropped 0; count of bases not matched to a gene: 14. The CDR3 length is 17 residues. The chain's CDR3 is CASTRGFSGQMNTEAFF. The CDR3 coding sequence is TGTGCCAGCACTAGAGGGTTCTCGGGACAGATGAACACTGAAGCTTTCTTT.

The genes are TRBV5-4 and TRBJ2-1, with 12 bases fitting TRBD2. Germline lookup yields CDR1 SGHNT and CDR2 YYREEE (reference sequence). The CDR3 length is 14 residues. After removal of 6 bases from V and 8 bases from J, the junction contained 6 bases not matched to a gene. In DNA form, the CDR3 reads TGTGCCAGCACTTGGACTAGCGGGATGGATGAGCAGTTCTTC. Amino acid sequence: CASTWTSGMDEQFF. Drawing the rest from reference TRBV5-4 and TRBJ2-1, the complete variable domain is ETGVTQSPTHLIKTRGQQVTLRCSSQSGHNTVSWYQQALGQGPQFIFQYYREEENGRGNFPPRFSGLQFPNYSSELNVNALELDDSALYLCASTWTSGMDEQFFGPGTRLTVL.

The CDR3 loop is CASSAGRYNEQFF. In DNA form, the CDR3 reads TGTGCCAGCAGTGCCGGAAGATACAATGAGCAGTTCTTC. The chain employs TRBV28 and TRBJ2-1; no reliable D call. V was cut by 5 bases and J by 4 bases, with 9 bases left in between. The CDR3 extends over 13 amino acids. Germline V gene data show CDR1 as MDHEN and CDR2 as SYDVKM.

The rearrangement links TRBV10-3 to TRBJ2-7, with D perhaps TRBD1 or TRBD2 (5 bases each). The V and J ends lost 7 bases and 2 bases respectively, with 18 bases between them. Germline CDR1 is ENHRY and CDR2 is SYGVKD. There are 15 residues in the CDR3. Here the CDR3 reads CAIKLNRDGTYEQYF. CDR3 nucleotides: TGTGCCATCAAATTAAACCGGGACGGAACCTACGAGCAGTACTTC.

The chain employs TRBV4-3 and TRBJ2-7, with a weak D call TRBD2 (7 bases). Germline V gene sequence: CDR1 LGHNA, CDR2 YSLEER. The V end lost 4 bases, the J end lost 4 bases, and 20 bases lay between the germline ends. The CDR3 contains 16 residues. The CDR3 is CASSRAVGGRMYEQYF. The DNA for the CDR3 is TGCGCCAGCAGCCGAGCAGTGGGGGGGCGAATGTACGAGCAGTACTTC.

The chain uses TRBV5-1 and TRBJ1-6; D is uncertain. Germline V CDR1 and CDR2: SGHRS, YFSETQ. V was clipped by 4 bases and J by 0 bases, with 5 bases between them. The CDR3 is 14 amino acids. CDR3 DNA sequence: TGCGCCAGCAGCCCGAGCTCCTATAATTCACCCCTCCACTTT. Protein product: CASSPSSYNSPLHF.

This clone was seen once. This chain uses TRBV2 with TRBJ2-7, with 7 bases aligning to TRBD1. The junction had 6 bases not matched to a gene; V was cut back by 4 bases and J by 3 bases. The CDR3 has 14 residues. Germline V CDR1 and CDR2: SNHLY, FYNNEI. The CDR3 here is CASSAIDRDYEQYF. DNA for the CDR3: TGTGCCAGCAGTGCCATAGACAGGGACTACGAGCAGTACTTC. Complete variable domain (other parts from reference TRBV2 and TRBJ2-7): EPEVTQTPSHQVTQMGQEVILRCVPISNHLYFYWYRQILGQKVEFLVSFYNNEISEKSEIFDDQFSVERPDGSNFTLKIRSTKLEDSAMYFCASSAIDRDYEQYFGPGTRLTVT.

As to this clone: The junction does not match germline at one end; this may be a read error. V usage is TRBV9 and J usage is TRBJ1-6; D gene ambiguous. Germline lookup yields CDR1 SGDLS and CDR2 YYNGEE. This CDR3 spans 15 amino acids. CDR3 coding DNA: TGTGCCAGCAGCGTCCAGGACGGCCTTGATTCAACCCTCCACTTT. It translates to CASSVQDGLDSTLHF.

The CDR3 DNA reads as TGCGCCAGCAGCGAGGGGGGAGGGATCCCCTACAATGAGCAGTTCTTC. Amino acids: CASSEGGGIPYNEQFF. The rearrangement uses TRBV5-1 and TRBJ2-1; D possibly corresponds to TRBD2 (7 bases). The germline V gene has CDR1 SGHRS and CDR2 YFSETQ. This CDR3 has 16 residues. Trimming stripped 4 bases from V and 2 bases from J, with 16 bases between. The full variable domain, in which reference TRBV5-1 and TRBJ2-1 provide the parts outside the CDR3, is KAGVTQTPRYLIKTRGQQVTLSCSPISGHRSVSWYQQTPGQGLQFLFEYFSETQRNKGNFPGRFSGRQFSNSRSEMNVSTLELGDSALYLCASSEGGGIPYNEQFFGPGTRLTVL.

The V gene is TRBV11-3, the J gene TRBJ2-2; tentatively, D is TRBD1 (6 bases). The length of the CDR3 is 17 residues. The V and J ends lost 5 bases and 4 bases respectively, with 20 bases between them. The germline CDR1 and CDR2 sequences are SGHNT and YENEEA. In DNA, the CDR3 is TGTGCCAGCAGCCACTCTAGACAGGCCACCTTCACCGGGGAGCTGTTTTTT. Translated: CASSHSRQATFTGELFF.

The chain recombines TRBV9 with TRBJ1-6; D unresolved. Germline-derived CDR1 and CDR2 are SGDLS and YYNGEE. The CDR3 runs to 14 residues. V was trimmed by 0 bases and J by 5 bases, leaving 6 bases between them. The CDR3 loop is CASSVEGDNSPLHF. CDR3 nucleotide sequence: TGTGCCAGCAGCGTAGAGGGAGATAATTCACCCCTCCACTTT. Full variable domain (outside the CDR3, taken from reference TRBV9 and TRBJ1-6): DSGVTQTPKHLITATGQRVTLRCSPRSGDLSVYWYQQSLDQGLQFLIQYYNGEERAKGNILERFSAQQFPDLHSELNLSSLELGDSALYFCASSVEGDNSPLHFGNGTRLTVT.

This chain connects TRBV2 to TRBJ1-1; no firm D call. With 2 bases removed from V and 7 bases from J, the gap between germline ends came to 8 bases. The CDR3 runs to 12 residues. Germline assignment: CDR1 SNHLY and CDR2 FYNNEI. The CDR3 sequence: CASSEQPVEAFF. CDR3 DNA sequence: TGTGCCAGCAGTGAACAGCCTGTTGAAGCTTTCTTT.

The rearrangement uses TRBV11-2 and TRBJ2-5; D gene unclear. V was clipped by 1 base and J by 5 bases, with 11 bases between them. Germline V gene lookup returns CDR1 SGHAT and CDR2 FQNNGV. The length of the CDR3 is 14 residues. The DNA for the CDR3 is TGTGCCAGCAGCTTAGGAGCAGGACGGGAGACCCAGTACTTC. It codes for CASSLGAGRETQYF.

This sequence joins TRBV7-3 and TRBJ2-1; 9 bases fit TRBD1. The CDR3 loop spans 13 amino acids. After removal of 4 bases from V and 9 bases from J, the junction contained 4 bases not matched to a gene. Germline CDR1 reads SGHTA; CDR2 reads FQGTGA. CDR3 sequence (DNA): TGTGCCAGCAGCTGGGACAGGGTGACTGAGCAGTTCTTC. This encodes CASSWDRVTEQFF.

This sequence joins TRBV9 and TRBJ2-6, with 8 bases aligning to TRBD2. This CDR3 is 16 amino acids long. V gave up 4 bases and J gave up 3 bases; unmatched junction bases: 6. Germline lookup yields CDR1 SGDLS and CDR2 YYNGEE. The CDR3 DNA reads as TGTGCCAGCAGCACCGCGGGAGGTTTTGGGGCCAACGTCCTGACTTTC. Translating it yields CASSTAGGFGANVLTF.

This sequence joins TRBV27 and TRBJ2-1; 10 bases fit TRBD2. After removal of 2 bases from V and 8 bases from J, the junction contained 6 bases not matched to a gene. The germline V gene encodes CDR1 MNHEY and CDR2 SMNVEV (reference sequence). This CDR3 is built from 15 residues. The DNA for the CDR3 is TGTGCCAGCAGTTTACTAGCGGGAGTTGGCTATGAGCAGTTCTTC. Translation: CASSLLAGVGYEQFF.

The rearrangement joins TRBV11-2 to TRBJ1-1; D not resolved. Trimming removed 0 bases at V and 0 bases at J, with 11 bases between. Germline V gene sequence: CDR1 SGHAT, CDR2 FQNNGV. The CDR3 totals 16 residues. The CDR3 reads CASSLDLEPVNTEAFF. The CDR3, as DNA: TGTGCCAGCAGCTTAGATCTTGAGCCCGTGAACACTGAAGCTTTCTTT.

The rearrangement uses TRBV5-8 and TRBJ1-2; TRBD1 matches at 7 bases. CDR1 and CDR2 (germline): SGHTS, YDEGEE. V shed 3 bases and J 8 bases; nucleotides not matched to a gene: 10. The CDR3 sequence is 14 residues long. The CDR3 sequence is CASSYLTGTGGYTF. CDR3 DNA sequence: TGTGCCAGCAGCTACCTGACAGGGACGGGCGGCTACACCTTC. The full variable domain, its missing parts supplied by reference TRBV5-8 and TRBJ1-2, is EAGVTQSPTHLIKTRGQQATLRCSPISGHTSVYWYQQALGLGLQFLLWYDEGEERNRGNFPPRFSGRQFPNYSSELNVNALELEDSALYLCASSYLTGTGGYTFGSGTRLTVV.

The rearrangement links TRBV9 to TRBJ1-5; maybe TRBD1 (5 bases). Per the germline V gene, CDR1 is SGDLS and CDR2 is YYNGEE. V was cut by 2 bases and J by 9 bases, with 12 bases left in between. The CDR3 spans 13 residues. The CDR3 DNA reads TGTGCCAGCAGCGTCGACAGTGTAGGGCCCCAGCATTTT. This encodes CASSVDSVGPQHF.

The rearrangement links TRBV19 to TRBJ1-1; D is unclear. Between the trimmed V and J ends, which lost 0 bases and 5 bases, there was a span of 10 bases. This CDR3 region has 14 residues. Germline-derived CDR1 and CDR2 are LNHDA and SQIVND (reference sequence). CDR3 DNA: TGTGCCAGTAGTATAGATGTAAGGGCGACTGAAGCTTTCTTT. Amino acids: CASSIDVRATEAFF.

The CDR3 sequence: CASSPGGVGNTIYF. The CDR3 coding sequence is TGTGCCAGCAGCCCGGGGGGTGTGGGAAACACCATATATTTT. The V and J genes are TRBV27 and TRBJ1-3; D is possibly TRBD1 (5 bases). CDR1 MNHEY and CDR2 SMNVEV come from the germline V gene (reference sequence). There are 14 residues in the CDR3. The germline V and J ends were trimmed by 6 bases and 4 bases, with 13 bases remaining between them.